This T cell receptor (beta chain) was sequenced during a study of blood T cells in healthy people across ages. V was pared by 6 bases and J by 5 bases, with 16 bases between. The V gene's germline CDR1 is SEHNR and CDR2 FQNEAQ (reference sequence). CDR3 length: 14 residues. Isolated PBMCs totaled at least 6 million in each sample. Then a second PCR, running roughly 7 to 11 cycles, was carried out with a sample-barcoded 5' primer and a J-beta primer mix. TCRdb used MiXCR to reprocess the 5' RACE reads, holding one entry per CDR3 protein. The table shows 800,000 to 1,000,000 distinct CDR3 sequences, with around 49% occurring only once.

The genes are TRBV7-9 and TRBJ1-1; no definite D call. This sequence originates from a man aged 25-40 years in good health. The specimen was blood. As DNA, the CDR3 is TGTGCCAGCAGTTTCGCAGAACCGGGGACTGAAGCTTTCTTT. Its protein product is CASSFAEPGTEAFF.